This T cell receptor beta chain was observed in a study of identical twins. The study's findings and limits: Surplus twin overlap in beta out-of-frame sequences was less pronounced.

This clonotype showed up many times. Its antigen is as yet unknown. TCRdb used MiXCR to reprocess the 5' RACE reads, holding one entry per CDR3 protein. The data hold approximately 680,000 distinct CDR3 sequences, with around 7.5% observed a single time. Per germline, CDR1 SEHNR and CDR2 FQNEAQ (reference sequence). With V trimmed by 6 bases and J by 4 bases, 9 bases remained unmatched. This CDR3 is 15 amino acids long. These data also formed part of another study, on yellow fever vaccine responses in identical twins. According to that study: On the reported evidence, twins' vaccine T cell responses seemed partly convergent and partly personalized.

The chain joins TRBV7-9 to TRBJ2-1; 7 nucleotides align to TRBD2. The sequenced sample was PBMCs. This receptor was taken from a woman aged 18-30 years in good health. The chain's CDR3 is CASRSSGVVYNEQFF. The CDR3 DNA sequence: TGTGCCAGCAGATCAAGCGGGGTCGTGTACAATGAGCAGTTCTTC. The variable domain in full, completed from reference TRBV7-9 and TRBJ2-1, reads DTGVSQNPRHKITKRGQNVTFRCDPISEHNRLYWYRQTLGQGPEFLTYFQNEAQLEKSRLLSDRFSAERPKGSFSTLEIQRTEQGDSAMYLCASRSSGVVYNEQFFGPGTRLTVL.